This TCR beta chain was captured in a study of PD-1 blockade in classical Hodgkin lymphoma. Study information: Patients were infused with nivolumab 3 mg/kg every 2 weeks.

Time point in this sample: cycle 4 day 1 (C4D1), after 6 weeks of nivolumab. Relapses following autologous stem cell transplantation were seen in all patients, with brentuximab vedotin exposure varying. Profiling relied on immunoSEQ multiplex PCR, and the TCRdb table lists in-frame clones only, not all of them. The sample records 85,000 to 90,000 clones, 90% being singletons. This clone came up once. CDR1 SEHNR and CDR2 FQNEAQ come from the germline V gene (reference sequence). The CDR3 contains 14 residues. V lost 5 bases to trimming and J lost 0 bases, with 11 bases between them. This receptor was taken from a human donor with classical Hodgkin lymphoma. The chain joins TRBV7-9 to TRBJ2-7; D not resolved. The sequencing here drew on peripheral blood mononuclear cells (PBMCs), taken before the fourth cycle of nivolumab. The CDR3 DNA sequence: TGTGCCAGCAGCCAGTCAAAGGTCTCCTACGAGCAGTACTTC. This gives the protein CASSQSKVSYEQYF.